The 24 T cell receptor beta chains given below trace back to one sample, sequenced in a study of CD8 T cells in Susac syndrome. cDNA came from around 0.5 to 1 ug RNA primed by random hexamers. TCRdb re-called the immunoSEQ multiplex PCR reads through MiXCR, storing one row per CDR3 protein. The sample carries 330,000 or so distinct CDR3 sequences, approximately 90% recorded once. The sample consisted of CD8+ T cells from PBMCs. Source of these receptors: a human donor with multiple sclerosis.

This rearrangement joins TRBV9 to TRBJ1-4, with a possible D match to TRBD1 (6 bases). The V gene's germline CDR1 is SGDLS and CDR2 YYNGEE. V was trimmed by 3 bases and J by 7 bases, leaving 16 bases between them. The CDR3 runs to 15 residues. CDR3 loop: CASSEQGFRGEKLFF. In DNA form, the CDR3 reads TGTGCCAGCAGCGAACAGGGATTTAGGGGTGAAAAACTGTTTTTT.

J is TRBJ2-1 and V is TRBV19; D is unclear. Germline assignment: CDR1 LNHDA and CDR2 SQIVND (reference sequence). The V end lost 3 bases, the J end lost 10 bases, and 10 bases lay between the germline ends. The CDR3 consists of 12 residues. CDR3 nucleotide sequence: TGTGCCAGTAGTATCCGAGGATTCGAGCAGTTCTTC. It encodes CASSIRGFEQFF.

The chain combines TRBV9 with TRBJ1-2; D is ambiguous. V was cut by 0 bases and J by 3 bases, with 12 bases left in between. The CDR3 spans 15 residues. Germline V gene lookup returns CDR1 SGDLS and CDR2 YYNGEE. This CDR3 is CASSVATSGDYGYTF. DNA for the CDR3: TGTGCCAGCAGCGTAGCTACTTCAGGTGACTATGGCTACACCTTC.

CDR3 region: CASVPTKTTPTYNEQFF. The CDR3 coding sequence is TGTGCCAGCGTCCCGACTAAGACTACACCGACCTACAATGAGCAGTTCTTC. This sequence joins TRBV28 and TRBJ2-1, with D perhaps TRBD2 (5 bases). The length of the CDR3 is 17 residues. With 8 bases removed from V and 2 bases from J, the gap between germline ends came to 22 bases. Looked up from germline, CDR1 is MDHEN and CDR2 is SYDVKM.

V is TRBV28 and J is TRBJ2-7; D is unclear. Germline values: CDR1 MDHEN, CDR2 SYDVKM. The CDR3 is 13 amino acids. The ends were cut back, 3 bases at V and 2 bases at J, with 8 bases in the middle. The CDR3 here is CASSLPVTYEQYF. CDR3 nucleotides: TGTGCCAGCAGTTTGCCAGTTACCTACGAGCAGTACTTC.

CDR3 sequence reads: CAIQGLGASYEQYF. The CDR3 region has the DNA TGTGCCATCCAGGGACTGGGCGCCTCCTACGAGCAGTACTTC. This chain links TRBV6-1 with TRBJ2-7, with D perhaps matching TRBD2 (6 bases). Germline CDR1 MNHNS, CDR2 SASEGT. With 10 bases removed from V and 0 bases from J, the gap between germline ends came to 16 bases. This CDR3 has 14 amino acids.

V usage is TRBV7-9 and J usage is TRBJ2-1, with D tentatively TRBD2 (6 bases). V was pared by 5 bases and J by 10 bases, with 24 bases between. Germline V gene data show CDR1 as SEHNR and CDR2 as FQNEAQ (reference sequence). The CDR3 consists of 16 residues. This chain's CDR3 is CASSRDSRYLQYEQFF. CDR3 in DNA: TGTGCCAGCAGCCGGGACTCCAGATACCTACAATACGAGCAGTTCTTC.

The genes are TRBV3-1 and TRBJ1-6; tentative D call: TRBD1 (5 bases). The CDR3 contains 15 residues. CDR1 LGHDT and CDR2 YNNKEL come from the germline V gene (reference sequence). V lost 1 base and J 8 bases, leaving 12 bases between the germline ends. Here the CDR3 reads CASSQGGERDSPLHF. The CDR3, as DNA: TGTGCCAGCAGCCAAGGGGGGGAAAGAGATTCACCCCTCCACTTT.

The V and J genes are TRBV6-1 and TRBJ2-7; D not resolved. This CDR3 is 11 amino acids long. The V end lost 5 bases, the J end lost 4 bases, and 6 bases lay between the germline ends. Germline CDR1 is MNHNS and CDR2 is SASEGT. The CDR3: CASSLVYEQYF. DNA for the CDR3: TGTGCCAGCAGTTTGGTTTACGAGCAGTACTTC.

V and J are TRBV19 and TRBJ2-7; TRBD2 is a possible D gene (5 bases). V shed 8 bases and J shed 2 bases, with 16 bases lying between them. Germline-derived CDR1 and CDR2 are LNHDA and SQIVND (reference sequence). There are 14 residues in the CDR3. The CDR3 DNA reads as TGTGCCAGTCGAGAGCCCGGGAAGCCCTACGAGCAGTACTTC. It encodes CASREPGKPYEQYF. Full variable domain (rest looked up from reference TRBV19 and TRBJ2-7): DGGITQSPKYLFRKEGQNVTLSCEQNLNHDAMYWYRQDPGQGLRLIYYSQIVNDFQKGDIAEGYSVSREKKESFPLTVTSAQKNPTAFYLCASREPGKPYEQYFGPGTRLTVT.

The V and J genes are TRBV6-1 and TRBJ1-5; weak D call: TRBD1 (5 bases). Trimming pared 1 base from V and 4 bases from J, leaving 11 bases between. CDR1 MNHNS and CDR2 SASEGT come from the germline V gene. The CDR3 covers 15 residues. The CDR3 nucleotides are TGTGCCAGCAGTGAAGGGGGGTACCTTAATCAGCCCCAGCATTTT. Its translation is CASSEGGYLNQPQHF.

The chain employs TRBV12-5 and TRBJ1-6; D perhaps matches TRBD1 (6 bases). The germline V and J ends were trimmed by 6 bases and 6 bases, with 24 bases remaining between them. The CDR3 has 18 amino acids. The germline V gene encodes CDR1 LGHNT and CDR2 FRNRAP. The CDR3 reads CASGLQGSSNGGNSPLHF. The CDR3 region has the DNA TGTGCTAGTGGCCTGCAGGGGTCCTCAAACGGGGGTAATTCACCCCTCCACTTT.

The chain carries TRBV29-1 and TRBJ2-1; D may be TRBD2 (5 bases). CDR1 and CDR2 (germline): SQVTM, ANQGSEA. This CDR3 is built from 11 residues. V was trimmed by 6 bases and J by 9 bases, leaving 12 bases between them. The CDR3: CSVASLGEQFF. CDR3 DNA sequence: TGCAGCGTCGCTAGCTTGGGTGAGCAGTTCTTC.

The chain is built from TRBV28 and TRBJ1-5; possibly TRBD1 for D (6 bases). The CDR3 spans 14 residues. CDR1 and CDR2 from the germline V gene are MDHEN and SYDVKM. V dropped 3 bases and J dropped 7 bases, with 13 bases sitting between them. CDR3 in amino acids: CASSFLGAGQPQHF. The CDR3 DNA sequence: TGTGCCAGCAGTTTTTTGGGGGCGGGACAGCCCCAGCATTTT.

The V gene is TRBV11-2, the J gene TRBJ1-1; D not resolved. The V and J ends lost 1 base and 5 bases respectively, with 11 bases between them. Germline CDR1 reads SGHAT; CDR2 reads FQNNGV. The CDR3 loop spans 14 amino acids. The CDR3 reads CASSLVPEPTEAFF. DNA for the CDR3: TGTGCCAGCAGCTTAGTACCTGAACCAACTGAAGCTTTCTTT.

V is TRBV7-3 and J is TRBJ2-1; weak D call: TRBD2 (6 bases). Trimming cost V 5 bases and J 7 bases, with 15 bases left between them. The germline CDR1 and CDR2 sequences are SGHTA and FQGTGA. The CDR3 is 14 residues long. This chain's CDR3 is CASSNPGLRNEQFF. The CDR3 bases are TGTGCCAGCAGCAACCCGGGACTCCGGAATGAGCAGTTCTTC.

The V call is TRBV29-1, the J call TRBJ2-7, with TRBD2 as a possible D gene (5 bases). Germline V CDR1 and CDR2: SQVTM, ANQGSEA. The CDR3 has 16 residues. Trimming cost V 3 bases and J 6 bases, with 24 bases left between them. The CDR3, as DNA: TGCAGCGTTGATGAGGAAGGTCCGGACTCCCGCCCCGAGCAGTACTTC. It specifies CSVDEEGPDSRPEQYF.

This sequence joins TRBV3-1 and TRBJ2-1; D may match TRBD1 or TRBD2 (5 bases each). Germline CDR1 is LGHDT and CDR2 is YNNKEL (reference sequence). The CDR3 runs to 16 residues. Deletions cut 0 bases from V and 4 bases from J, with 13 bases between. CDR3 bases: TGTGCCAGCAGCCAAGAGGAAGAGGGGACGTACAATGAGCAGTTCTTC. Its protein product is CASSQEEEGTYNEQFF.

The rearrangement links TRBV6-2 or TRBV6-3 to TRBJ2-2; D is uncertain. V dropped 5 bases and J dropped 7 bases, with 11 bases sitting between them. Germline CDR1 reads MNHEY; CDR2 reads SVGEGT. The CDR3 length is 13 residues. DNA for the CDR3: TGTGCCAGCAGTCTTTTCCCCATCGGGGAGCTGTTTTTT. Protein product: CASSLFPIGELFF.

The rearrangement joins TRBV7-2 to TRBJ2-1; D is undetermined. The V and J ends lost 1 base and 5 bases respectively, with 6 bases between them. The CDR3 is made up of 13 amino acids. The germline V gene encodes CDR1 SGHTA and CDR2 FQGNSA. In DNA form, the CDR3 reads TGTGCCAGCAGCTTAGGAGGTCACAATGAGCAGTTCTTC. This gives the protein CASSLGGHNEQFF.

The CDR3 loop is CASSTFVTGTEAFF. CDR3 nucleotides: TGTGCCAGCAGTACATTCGTGACGGGGACTGAAGCTTTCTTT. The chain carries TRBV6-1 and TRBJ1-1; D gene uncertain. There are 14 residues in the CDR3. Germline V gene sequence: CDR1 MNHNS, CDR2 SASEGT. V gave up 5 bases and J gave up 5 bases, with 15 bases separating them.

The chain uses TRBV29-1 and TRBJ1-1; D remains ambiguous. This CDR3 spans 12 amino acids. Trimming removed 7 bases from V and 4 bases from J, with 13 bases in between. CDR1 and CDR2 from the germline V gene are SQVTM and ANQGSEA. Here the CDR3 reads CSGEGVGTEAFF. The CDR3 DNA reads as TGCAGCGGGGAAGGCGTGGGCACTGAAGCTTTCTTT. Variable domain in full (rest from reference TRBV29-1 and TRBJ1-1): SAVISQKPSRDICQRGTSLTIQCQVDSQVTMMFWYRQQPGQSLTLIATANQGSEATYESGFVIDKFPISRPNLTFSTLTVSNMSPEDSSIYLCSGEGVGTEAFFGQGTRLTVV.

This chain uses TRBV4-1 with TRBJ1-5, with D possibly matching TRBD1 (6 bases). Trimming took 1 base from V and 6 from J, leaving 13 bases between them. Germline V gene sequence: CDR1 MGHRA, CDR2 YSYEKL. The CDR3 length is 15 residues. This chain's CDR3 is CASSQVGGLAQPQHF. As DNA, the CDR3 is TGCGCCAGCAGCCAAGTGGGGGGGCTAGCTCAGCCCCAGCATTTT.

The chain combines TRBV12-3 or TRBV12-4 with TRBJ2-7; 10 positions match TRBD2. There are 14 residues in the CDR3. J lost 7 bases, V lost 6 bases, and 9 bases had no gene match. The CDR3 nucleotides are TGTGCCAGCAGCCCGCTAGCGGGAGCCCGGGAGCAGTACTTC. Its protein product is CASSPLAGAREQYF.